The 20 T cell receptor beta chains reported below all come from one sample, sequenced in a study of blood T cells in healthy people across ages. With a J-beta primer mix and a sample-barcoded 5' primer, a second PCR ran 7 to 11 cycles. TCRdb re-derived calls from the 5' RACE reads in MiXCR, one entry per CDR3 protein. The sample carries around 970,000 distinct CDR3 sequences, about 51% recorded once. Sequenced input: blood. The receptors here all came from an older woman in good health.

The rearrangement joins TRBV12-3 or TRBV12-4 to TRBJ2-1; D gene ambiguous. V was pared by 7 bases and J by 6 bases, with 16 bases between. The CDR3 is made up of 14 amino acids. The CDR3 DNA sequence: TGTGCCAGCATCAGTTCCGGCCGCGCCAATGAGCAGTTCTTC. Protein sequence: CASISSGRANEQFF.

The chain has TRBV7-2 and TRBJ2-7; maybe TRBD1 (7 bases). Germline CDR1 SGHTA, CDR2 FQGNSA. Trimming pared 3 bases from V and 4 bases from J, leaving 28 bases between. The CDR3 runs to 19 residues. The CDR3 DNA sequence: TGTGCCAGCAGCTTGTATCCGGGAGTGAACCAGGGGGTCCGATACGAGCAGTACTTC. Amino acids: CASSLYPGVNQGVRYEQYF. The complete variable domain, with remaining parts taken from reference TRBV7-2 and TRBJ2-7, reads GAGVSQSPSNKVTEKGKDVELRCDPISGHTALYWYRQSLGQGLEFLIYFQGNSAPDKSGLPSDRFSAERTGGSVSTLTIQRTQQEDSAVYLCASSLYPGVNQGVRYEQYFGPGTRLTVT.

The chain employs TRBV12-3 or TRBV12-4 and TRBJ2-2; no clear D gene. The V end lost 6 bases, the J end lost 3 bases, and 5 bases lay between the germline ends. This CDR3 is built from 12 residues. The CDR3 sequence: CASRRDTGELFF. In DNA form, the CDR3 reads TGTGCCAGCAGACGGGACACCGGGGAGCTGTTTTTT.

The chain couples TRBV7-6 to TRBJ2-4, with TRBD2 matching 11 bases. The CDR3 runs to 20 residues. V shed 5 bases and J 2 bases; nucleotides not matched to a gene: 17. CDR1 and CDR2 (germline): SGHVS, FNYEAQ. The CDR3 loop reads CASSAGLAGGTGRTKNIQYF. For the CDR3, the DNA is TGTGCCAGCAGCGCGGGGCTAGCGGGAGGAACCGGGAGGACCAAAAACATTCAGTACTTC.

This rearrangement joins TRBV21-1 to TRBJ2-1; the listed D gene, TRBD1, was not tested against the DNA. TRBV21-1 represents a pseudogene. The CDR3 is made up of 14 amino acids. This CDR3 is CASSKGRGRDEQFF. The CDR3 nucleotides are TGTGCCAGCAGCAAGGGGCGGGGAAGGGATGAGCAGTTCTTC.

The rearrangement links TRBV7-9 to TRBJ2-5; D is uncertain. There are 12 residues in the CDR3. The V end was cut by 5 bases, the J end by 5 bases, with 9 bases between. The germline CDR1 and CDR2 sequences are SEHNR and FQNEAQ (reference sequence). For the CDR3, the DNA is TGTGCCAGCAGCCAACCGTCGGAGACCCAGTACTTC. Translating it yields CASSQPSETQYF.

This clonotype was detected once. The chain uses TRBV7-3 and TRBJ2-3, with D unresolved. Deletions cut 1 base from V and 6 bases from J, with 11 bases between. Germline V gene sequence: CDR1 SGHTA, CDR2 FQGTGA. The CDR3 is 14 amino acids. The DNA of the CDR3 is TGTGCCAGCAGCTTAATGGGCGGCGGTGATACGCAGTATTTT. Translating it yields CASSLMGGGDTQYF. The whole variable domain, filled in from reference TRBV7-3 and TRBJ2-3, reads GAGVSQTPSNKVTEKGKYVELRCDPISGHTALYWYRQSLGQGPEFLIYFQGTGAADDSGLPNDRFFAVRPEGSVSTLKIQRTERGDSAVYLCASSLMGGGDTQYFGPGTRLTVL.

CDR3 DNA: TGTGCCAGCAGTGTGGAGGGCGCGAACACTGAAGCTTTCTTT. Amino acids: CASSVEGANTEAFF. The gene calls are TRBV12-3 or TRBV12-4 and TRBJ1-1, with no clear D. Deletions cut 5 bases from V and 1 base from J, with 11 bases between. The CDR3 loop spans 14 amino acids.

This chain links TRBV20-1 with TRBJ2-4; 10 nucleotides match TRBD2. The end of the DNA fits TRBJ2-7 better, so the J call may be wrong. This CDR3 spans 15 amino acids. The germline V gene encodes CDR1 DFQATT and CDR2 SNEGSKA (reference sequence). The CDR3 is CSARDSTSGYYEQYF. CDR3 nucleotide sequence: TGCAGTGCTAGAGATTCGACTAGCGGGTACTACGAGCAGTACTTC.

This rearrangement joins TRBV4-1 to TRBJ1-4; D gene unclear. CDR1 MGHRA and CDR2 YSYEKL come from the germline V gene. V lost 4 bases to trimming and J lost 6 bases, with 15 bases between them. This CDR3 spans 15 amino acids. The CDR3 sequence: CASSLPWGDHEKLFF. The CDR3 DNA is TGCGCCAGCAGCCTCCCGTGGGGTGATCATGAAAAACTGTTTTTT.

The rearrangement joins TRBV4-1 to TRBJ2-3, with D possibly matching TRBD2 (6 bases). The V end was cut by 6 bases, the J end by 1 base, with 17 bases between. The CDR3 has 16 amino acids. The V gene's germline CDR1 is MGHRA and CDR2 YSYEKL. CDR3 region: CASRAGQAFGTDTQYF. CDR3 DNA: TGCGCCAGCAGGGCGGGGCAGGCTTTTGGCACAGATACGCAGTATTTT.

This clonotype was recorded a few times. The chain joins TRBV14 to TRBJ2-5; no clear D gene. The CDR3 extends over 14 amino acids. The V gene's germline CDR1 is SGHDN and CDR2 FVKESK. V gave up 4 bases and J gave up 4 bases, with 13 bases separating them. The CDR3 loop reads CASSPLASRETQYF. The CDR3 bases are TGTGCCAGCAGCCCCCTCGCCAGCCGAGAGACCCAGTACTTC. Based on the CDR3 plus reference TRBV14 and TRBJ2-5, the full variable domain is EAGVTQFPSHSVIEKGQTVTLRCDPISGHDNLYWYRRVMGKEIKFLLHFVKESKQDESGMPNNRFLAERTGGTYSTLKVQPAELEDSGVYFCASSPLASRETQYFGPGTRLLVL.

This clonotype was detected once. One junction end disagrees with the germline gene, perhaps due to a read error. The rearrangement joins TRBV6-7 to TRBJ2-3; possibly TRBD1 or TRBD2 for D (6 bases each). TRBV6-7 counts as an open reading frame of uncertain function. The CDR3 contains 15 residues. The CDR3 protein is CAGSYEGEGTDTQYF. DNA of the CDR3: TGTGCCGGCAGTTACGAGGGGGAGGGCACAGATACGCAGTATTTT.

J is TRBJ2-1 and V is TRBV4-2; D unclear. V was trimmed by 1 base and J by 4 bases, leaving 11 bases between them. The germline CDR1 and CDR2 sequences are LGHNA and YNFKEQ. There are 15 residues in the CDR3. The CDR3 loop is CASSQVTNGYNEQFF. CDR3 nucleotide sequence: TGTGCCAGCAGCCAAGTCACTAACGGTTACAATGAGCAGTTCTTC.

The J gene is TRBJ2-3, the V gene TRBV20-1; D is uncertain. Trimming cost V 2 bases and J 2 bases, with 11 bases left between them. Germline values: CDR1 DFQATT, CDR2 SNEGSKA (reference sequence). CDR3 length: 14 amino acids. The CDR3 DNA sequence: TGCAGTGCTAGAAGAAACTCTCACACAGATACGCAGTATTTT. Its protein is CSARRNSHTDTQYF.

This chain joins TRBV20-1 and TRBJ2-5; maybe TRBD2 (6 bases). V lost 4 bases to trimming and J lost 2 bases, with 23 bases between them. The germline CDR1 and CDR2 sequences are DFQATT and SNEGSKA (reference sequence). This CDR3 has 17 residues. The CDR3: CSATSIRAGPSQETQYF. The DNA for the CDR3 is TGCAGTGCTACTAGCATTAGGGCGGGACCATCTCAAGAGACCCAGTACTTC.

This clonotype was seen repeatedly, ten times or more. The V gene is TRBV24-1, the J gene TRBJ2-1; TRBD1 matches at 9 bases. There are 14 residues in the CDR3. Germline V CDR1 and CDR2: KGHDR, SFDVKD. V lost 9 bases and J lost 3; bases outside the gene matches: 5. CDR3 bases: TGTGCCACCGCCTCGGGACAGGGCTACAATGAGCAGTTCTTC. Translated: CATASGQGYNEQFF.

The chain is built from TRBV3-1 and TRBJ2-7; D is unresolved. The CDR3 is 14 amino acids. Trimming took 3 bases from V and 5 from J, leaving 14 bases between them. The germline gives CDR1 LGHDT, CDR2 YNNKEL (reference sequence). CDR3 sequence: CASSHQYGQDEQYF. As DNA, the CDR3 is TGTGCCAGCAGCCATCAATATGGTCAGGACGAGCAGTACTTC.

This clonotype was picked up a small number of times. The chain joins TRBV4-1 to TRBJ1-2; unclear D gene. This CDR3 is built from 14 residues. Germline CDR1 and CDR2: MGHRA and YSYEKL. Trimming stripped 1 base from V and 3 bases from J, with 9 bases between. The CDR3, as DNA: TGCGCCAGCAGCCAAGGTGGGAGCTACTATGGCTACACCTTC. Translation: CASSQGGSYYGYTF.

The rearrangement links TRBV6-5 to TRBJ1-6; a weak D match, TRBD1 (5 bases). Germline V lookup: CDR1 MNHEY, CDR2 SVGAGI. V was cut by 5 bases and J by 17 bases, with 22 bases left in between. The CDR3 is 14 amino acids. As DNA, the CDR3 is TGTGCCAGCAGTGAGGCGATAGTGTGGGGGACGATCCACTTT. Its protein is CASSEAIVWGTIHF.